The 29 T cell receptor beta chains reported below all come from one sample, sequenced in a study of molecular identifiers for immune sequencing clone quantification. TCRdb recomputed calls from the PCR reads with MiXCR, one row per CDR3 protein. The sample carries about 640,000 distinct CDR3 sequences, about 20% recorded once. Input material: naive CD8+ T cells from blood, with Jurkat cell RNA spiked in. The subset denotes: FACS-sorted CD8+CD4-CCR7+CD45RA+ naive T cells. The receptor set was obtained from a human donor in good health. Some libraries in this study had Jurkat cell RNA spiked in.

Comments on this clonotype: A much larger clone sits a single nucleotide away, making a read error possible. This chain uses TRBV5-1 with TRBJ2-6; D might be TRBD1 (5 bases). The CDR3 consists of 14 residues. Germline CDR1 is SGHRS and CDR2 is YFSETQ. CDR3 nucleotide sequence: TGCGCCAGCGGCGAGGTGACTGGGGCCAACGTCCCGACTTTC. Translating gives CASGEVTGANVPTF.

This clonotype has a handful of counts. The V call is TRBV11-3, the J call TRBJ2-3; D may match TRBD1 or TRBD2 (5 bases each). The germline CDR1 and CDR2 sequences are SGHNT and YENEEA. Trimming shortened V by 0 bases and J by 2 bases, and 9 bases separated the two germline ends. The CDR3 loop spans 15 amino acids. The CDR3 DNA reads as TGTGCCAGCAGCTTAGACGGGGCGACCACAGATACGCAGTATTTT. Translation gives CASSLDGATTDTQYF.

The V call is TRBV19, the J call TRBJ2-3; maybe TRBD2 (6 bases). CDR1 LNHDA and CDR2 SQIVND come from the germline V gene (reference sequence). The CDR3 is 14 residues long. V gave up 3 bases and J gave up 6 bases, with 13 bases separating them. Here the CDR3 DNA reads TGTGCCAGTAGTATCGGCCGGGAGTCGGATACGCAGTATTTT. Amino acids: CASSIGRESDTQYF.

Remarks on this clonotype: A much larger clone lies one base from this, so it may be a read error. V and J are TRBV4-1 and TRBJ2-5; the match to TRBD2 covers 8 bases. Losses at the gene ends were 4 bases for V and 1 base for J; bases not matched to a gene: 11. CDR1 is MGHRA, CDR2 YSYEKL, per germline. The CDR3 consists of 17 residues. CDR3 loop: CASSRGPAGVIQETQYF. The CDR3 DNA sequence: TGCGCCAGCAGCCGAGGTCCAGCGGGAGTAATCCAAGAGACCCAGTACTTC.

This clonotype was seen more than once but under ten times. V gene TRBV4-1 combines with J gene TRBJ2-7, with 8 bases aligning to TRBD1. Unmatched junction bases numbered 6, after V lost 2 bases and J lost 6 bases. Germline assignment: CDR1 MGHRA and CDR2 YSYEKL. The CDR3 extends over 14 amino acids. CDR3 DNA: TGCGCCAGCAGCCAACGACAGGGGTCCGCCGAGCAGTACTTC. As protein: CASSQRQGSAEQYF.

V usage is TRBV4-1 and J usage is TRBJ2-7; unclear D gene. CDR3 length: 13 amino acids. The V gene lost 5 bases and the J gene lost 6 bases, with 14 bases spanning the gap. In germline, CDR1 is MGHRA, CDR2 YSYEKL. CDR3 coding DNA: TGCGCCAGCAGCGTCACAAGGTCGGGCGAGCAGTACTTC. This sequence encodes CASSVTRSGEQYF.

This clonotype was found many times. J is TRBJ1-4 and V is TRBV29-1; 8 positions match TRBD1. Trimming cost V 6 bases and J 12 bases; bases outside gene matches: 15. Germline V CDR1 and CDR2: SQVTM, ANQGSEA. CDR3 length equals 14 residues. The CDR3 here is CSVGLRDRGRELFF. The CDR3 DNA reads TGCAGCGTCGGCCTCCGTGACAGGGGAAGGGAACTGTTTTTT.

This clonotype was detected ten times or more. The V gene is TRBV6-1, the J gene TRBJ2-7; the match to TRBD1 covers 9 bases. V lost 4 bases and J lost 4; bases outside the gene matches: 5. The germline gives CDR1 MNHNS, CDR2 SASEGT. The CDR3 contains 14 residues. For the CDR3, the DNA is TGTGCCAGCAGTGGCCGGGACAGGGTTTACGAGCAGTACTTC. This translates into CASSGRDRVYEQYF.

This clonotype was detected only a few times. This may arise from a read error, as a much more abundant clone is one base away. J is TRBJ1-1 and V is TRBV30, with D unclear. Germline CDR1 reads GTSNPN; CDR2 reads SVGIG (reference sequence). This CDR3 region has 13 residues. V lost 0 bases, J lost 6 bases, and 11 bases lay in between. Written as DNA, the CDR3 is TGTGCCTGGAGTGTGATGGCGGGCGCTGAAGCTTTCTTT. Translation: CAWSVMAGAEAFF.

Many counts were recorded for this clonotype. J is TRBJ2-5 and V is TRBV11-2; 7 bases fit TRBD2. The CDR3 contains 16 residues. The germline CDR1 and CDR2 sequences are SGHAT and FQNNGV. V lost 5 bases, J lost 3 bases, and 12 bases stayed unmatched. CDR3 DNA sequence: TGTGCCAGCAGCCCTAGTCCCCGGGACTATAAAGAGACCCAGTACTTC. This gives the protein CASSPSPRDYKETQYF.

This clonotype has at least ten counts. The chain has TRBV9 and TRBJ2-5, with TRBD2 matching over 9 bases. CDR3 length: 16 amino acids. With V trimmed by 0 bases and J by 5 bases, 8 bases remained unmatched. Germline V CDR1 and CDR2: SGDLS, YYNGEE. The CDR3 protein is CASSVGIAGELETQYF. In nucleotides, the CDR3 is TGTGCCAGCAGCGTAGGAATAGCGGGAGAGCTGGAGACCCAGTACTTC. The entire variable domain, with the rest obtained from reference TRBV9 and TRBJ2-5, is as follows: DSGVTQTPKHLITATGQRVTLRCSPRSGDLSVYWYQQSLDQGLQFLIQYYNGEERAKGNILERFSAQQFPDLHSELNLSSLELGDSALYFCASSVGIAGELETQYFGPGTRLLVL.

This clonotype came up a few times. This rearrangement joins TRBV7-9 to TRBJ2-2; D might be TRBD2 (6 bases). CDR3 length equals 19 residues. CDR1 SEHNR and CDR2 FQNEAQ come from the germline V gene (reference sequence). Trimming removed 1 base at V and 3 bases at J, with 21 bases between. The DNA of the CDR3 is TGTGCCAGCAGCTTAGTCTCTTCCAACTCTTGGGGGGACACCGGGGAGCTGTTTTTT. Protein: CASSLVSSNSWGDTGELFF.

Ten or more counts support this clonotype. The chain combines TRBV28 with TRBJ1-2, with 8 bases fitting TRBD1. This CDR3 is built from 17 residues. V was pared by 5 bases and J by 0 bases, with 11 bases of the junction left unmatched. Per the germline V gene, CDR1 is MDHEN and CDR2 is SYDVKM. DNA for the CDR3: TGTGCCAGCAGTACGGACAGGGACTACTACCCTAACTATGGCTACACCTTC. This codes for CASSTDRDYYPNYGYTF.

The CDR3 region has the DNA TGTGCCAGCAGCCCAGGGGGCGAGGGATCCTACGAGCAGTACTTC. Translated: CASSPGGEGSYEQYF. The chain employs TRBV2 and TRBJ2-7; 8 bases agree with TRBD1. CDR3 length: 15 amino acids. CDR1 and CDR2 (germline): SNHLY, FYNNEI. V trimming: 6 bases; J trimming: 1 base; junction bases outside the gene matches: 8.

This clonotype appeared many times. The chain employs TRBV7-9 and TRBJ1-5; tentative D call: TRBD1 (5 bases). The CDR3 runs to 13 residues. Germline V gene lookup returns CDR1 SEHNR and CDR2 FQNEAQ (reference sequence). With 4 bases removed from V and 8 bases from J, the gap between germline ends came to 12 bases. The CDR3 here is CASSSMGTEPQHF. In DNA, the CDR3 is TGTGCCAGCAGCTCCATGGGGACCGAGCCCCAGCATTTT.

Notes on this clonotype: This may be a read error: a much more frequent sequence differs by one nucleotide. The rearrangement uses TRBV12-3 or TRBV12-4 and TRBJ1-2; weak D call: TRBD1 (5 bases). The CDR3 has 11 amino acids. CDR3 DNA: TGTGCCAGCAGAACCCTCCGGGGCTACGCCTTC. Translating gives CASRTLRGYAF.

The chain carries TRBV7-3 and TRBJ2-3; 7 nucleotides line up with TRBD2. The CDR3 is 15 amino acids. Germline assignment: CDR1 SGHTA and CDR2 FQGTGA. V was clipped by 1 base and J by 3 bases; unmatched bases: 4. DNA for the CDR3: TGTGCCAGCAGCTTAAAGGCGGGAGTAACAGATACGCAGTATTTT. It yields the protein CASSLKAGVTDTQYF.

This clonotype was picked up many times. CDR3 nucleotides: TGTGCCAGCAGTTTAGGGGGACCTACCGGGGAGCTGTTTTTT. It specifies CASSLGGPTGELFF. This chain connects TRBV27 to TRBJ2-2; D may match TRBD1 or TRBD2 (5 bases each). CDR1 is MNHEY, CDR2 SMNVEV, per germline (reference sequence). The CDR3 is made up of 14 amino acids. V shed 2 bases and J shed 5 bases, with 9 bases lying between them.

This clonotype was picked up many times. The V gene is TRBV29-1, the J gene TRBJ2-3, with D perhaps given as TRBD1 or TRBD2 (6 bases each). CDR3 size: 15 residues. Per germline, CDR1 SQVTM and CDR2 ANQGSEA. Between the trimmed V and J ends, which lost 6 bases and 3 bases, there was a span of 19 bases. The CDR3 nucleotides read TGCAGCGTCCGAACCTGGGGGGCCGGAACAGATACGCAGTATTTT. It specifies CSVRTWGAGTDTQYF.

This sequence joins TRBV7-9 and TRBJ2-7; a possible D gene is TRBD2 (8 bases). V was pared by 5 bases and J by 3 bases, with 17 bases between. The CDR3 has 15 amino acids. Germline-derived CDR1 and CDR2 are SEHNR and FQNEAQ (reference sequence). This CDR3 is CASSPREGAFYEQYF. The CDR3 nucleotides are TGTGCCAGCAGCCCACGGGAGGGGGCTTTCTACGAGCAGTACTTC.

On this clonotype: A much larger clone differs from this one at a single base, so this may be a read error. Here the CDR3 DNA reads TGCGGTGCTCTCACAGGGGTTAAGAACACTGAAGCTTTCTTT. Amino acids: CGALTGVKNTEAFF. The gene calls are TRBV20-1 and TRBJ1-1; 7 nucleotides match TRBD1. This CDR3 is built from 14 residues. Germline values: CDR1 DFQATT, CDR2 SNEGSKA (reference sequence).

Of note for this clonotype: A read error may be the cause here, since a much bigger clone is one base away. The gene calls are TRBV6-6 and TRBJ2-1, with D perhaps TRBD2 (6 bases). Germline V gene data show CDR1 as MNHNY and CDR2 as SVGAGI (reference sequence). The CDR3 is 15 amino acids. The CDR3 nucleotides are TGTGCCAGCAGTTACGACGGGAGCTCCTACAATGAGCAGCTCTTC. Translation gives CASSYDGSSYNEQLF.

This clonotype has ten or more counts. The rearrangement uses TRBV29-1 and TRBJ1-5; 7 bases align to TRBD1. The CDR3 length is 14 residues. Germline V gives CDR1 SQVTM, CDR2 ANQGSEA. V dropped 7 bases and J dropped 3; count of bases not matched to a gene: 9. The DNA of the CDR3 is TGCAGCGCAGCTACAGGGGCGTTCAATCAGCCCCAGCATTTT. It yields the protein CSAATGAFNQPQHF. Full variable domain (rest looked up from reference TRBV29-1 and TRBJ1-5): SAVISQKPSRDICQRGTSLTIQCQVDSQVTMMFWYRQQPGQSLTLIATANQGSEATYESGFVIDKFPISRPNLTFSTLTVSNMSPEDSSIYLCSAATGAFNQPQHFGDGTRLSIL.

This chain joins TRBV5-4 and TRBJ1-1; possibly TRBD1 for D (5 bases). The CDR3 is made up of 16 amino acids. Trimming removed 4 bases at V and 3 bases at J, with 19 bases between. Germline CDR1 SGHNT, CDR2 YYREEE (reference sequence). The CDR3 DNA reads TGTGCCAGCAGCCCGACAGCTTCACCATCTCACACTGAAGCTTTCTTT. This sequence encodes CASSPTASPSHTEAFF.

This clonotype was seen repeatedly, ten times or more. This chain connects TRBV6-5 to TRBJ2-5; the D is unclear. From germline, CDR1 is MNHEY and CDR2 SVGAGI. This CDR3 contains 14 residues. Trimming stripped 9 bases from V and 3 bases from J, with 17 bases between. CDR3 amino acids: CASGEPYEEETQYF. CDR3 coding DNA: TGTGCCAGTGGAGAACCGTACGAGGAAGAGACCCAGTACTTC.

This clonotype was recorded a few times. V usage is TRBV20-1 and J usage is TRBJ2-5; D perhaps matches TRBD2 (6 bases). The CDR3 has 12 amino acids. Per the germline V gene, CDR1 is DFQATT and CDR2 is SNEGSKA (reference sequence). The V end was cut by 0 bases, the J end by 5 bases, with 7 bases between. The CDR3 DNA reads TGCAGTGCTAGAGACGGGAGTGAGACCCAGTACTTC. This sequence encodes CSARDGSETQYF.

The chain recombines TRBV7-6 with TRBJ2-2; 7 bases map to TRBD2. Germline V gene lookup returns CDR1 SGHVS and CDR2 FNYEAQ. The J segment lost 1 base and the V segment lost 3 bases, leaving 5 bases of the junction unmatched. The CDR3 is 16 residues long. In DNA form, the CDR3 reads TGTGCCAGCAGCTTCCCGGGAGGACTGAACACCGGGGAGCTGTTTTTT. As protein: CASSFPGGLNTGELFF.

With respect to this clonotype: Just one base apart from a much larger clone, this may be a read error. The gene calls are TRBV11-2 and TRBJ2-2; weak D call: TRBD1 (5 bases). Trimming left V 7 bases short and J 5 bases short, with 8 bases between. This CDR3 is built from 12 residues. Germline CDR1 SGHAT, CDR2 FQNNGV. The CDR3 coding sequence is TGTGCCAGCAAGGCAGGGACCGGGGAGCTGTTTTTT. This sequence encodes CASKAGTGELFF.

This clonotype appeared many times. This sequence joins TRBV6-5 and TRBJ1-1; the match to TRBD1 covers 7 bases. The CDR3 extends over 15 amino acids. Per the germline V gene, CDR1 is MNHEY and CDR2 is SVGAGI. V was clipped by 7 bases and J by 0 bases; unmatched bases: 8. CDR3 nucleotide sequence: TGTGCCAGCATTGAACTACAGGGGATGAACACTGAAGCTTTCTTT. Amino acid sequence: CASIELQGMNTEAFF.